This TCR beta chain was identified during a study of T cell responses to AZD1222 COVID-19 vaccine. About the study: Pooled in the analysis were second doses at about 4 or about 12 weeks.

About this clone: The target antigen is unknown.

Trimming removed 2 bases from V and 5 bases from J, with 18 bases in between. Germline CDR1 reads KGHSH; CDR2 reads LQKENI. The CDR3 is made up of 16 amino acids. TCRdb's copy holds only in-frame clones and misses some; the assay was immunoSEQ multiplex PCR. The data show roughly 100,000 clones, around 94% seen once. Study-level points and caveats: Spike-specific TCR breadth and depth went up after people got two AZD1222 doses.

The sample consisted of peripheral blood, taken on day 0 of AZD1222 vaccination. The clonotype comes from an adult in good health. The J gene is TRBJ2-5, the V gene TRBV18, with D perhaps being TRBD1 or TRBD2 (6 bases each). The chain's CDR3 is CASSPKFNPGAETQYF. The CDR3 region has the DNA TGTGCCAGCTCACCAAAGTTCAATCCGGGGGCCGAGACCCAGTACTTC. Supplemented by reference TRBV18 and TRBJ2-5, the full variable domain reads NAGVMQNPRHLVRRRGQEARLRCSPMKGHSHVYWYRQLPEEGLKFMVYLQKENIIDESGMPKERFSAEFPKEGPSILRIQQVVRGDSAAYFCASSPKFNPGAETQYFGPGTRLLVL.